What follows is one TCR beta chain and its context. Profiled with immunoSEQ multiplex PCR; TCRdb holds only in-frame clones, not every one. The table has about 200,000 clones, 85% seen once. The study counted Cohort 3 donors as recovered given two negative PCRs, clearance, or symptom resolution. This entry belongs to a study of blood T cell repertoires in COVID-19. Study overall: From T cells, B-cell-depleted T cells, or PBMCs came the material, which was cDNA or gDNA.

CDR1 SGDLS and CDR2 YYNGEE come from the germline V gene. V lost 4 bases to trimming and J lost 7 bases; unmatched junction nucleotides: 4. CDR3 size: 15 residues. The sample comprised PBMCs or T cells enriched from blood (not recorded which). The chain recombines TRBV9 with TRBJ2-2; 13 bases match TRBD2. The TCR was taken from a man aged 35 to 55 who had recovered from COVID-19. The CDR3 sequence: CASSLRTSGGGELFF. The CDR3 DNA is TGTGCCAGCAGCCTTCGGACTAGCGGGGGCGGGGAGCTGTTTTTT.